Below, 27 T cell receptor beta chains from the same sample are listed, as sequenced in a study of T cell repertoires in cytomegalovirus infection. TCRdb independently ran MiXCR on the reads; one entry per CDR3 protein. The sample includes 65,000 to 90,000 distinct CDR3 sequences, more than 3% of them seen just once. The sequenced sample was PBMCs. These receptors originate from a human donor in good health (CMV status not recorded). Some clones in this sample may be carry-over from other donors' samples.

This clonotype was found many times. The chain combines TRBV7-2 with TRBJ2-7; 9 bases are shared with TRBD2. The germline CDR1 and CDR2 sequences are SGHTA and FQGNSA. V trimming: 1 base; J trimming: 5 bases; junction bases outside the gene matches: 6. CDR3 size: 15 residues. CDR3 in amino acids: CASSLGGGRAHEQYF. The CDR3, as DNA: TGTGCCAGCAGCTTAGGCGGCGGGAGGGCCCACGAGCAGTACTTC.

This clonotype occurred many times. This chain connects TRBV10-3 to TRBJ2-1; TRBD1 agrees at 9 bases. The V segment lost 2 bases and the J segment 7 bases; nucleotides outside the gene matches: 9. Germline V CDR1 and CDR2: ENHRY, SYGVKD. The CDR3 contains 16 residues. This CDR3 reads CAISEPGQGNDNEQFF. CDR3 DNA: TGTGCCATCAGTGAGCCGGGACAGGGAAATGATAATGAGCAGTTCTTC.

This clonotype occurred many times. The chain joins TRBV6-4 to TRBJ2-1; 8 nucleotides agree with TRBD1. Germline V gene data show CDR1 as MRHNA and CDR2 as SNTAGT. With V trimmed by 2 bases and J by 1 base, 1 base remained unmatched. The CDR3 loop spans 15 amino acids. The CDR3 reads CASSDTGGSYNEQFF. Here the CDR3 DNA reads TGTGCCAGCAGTGACACAGGGGGGTCCTACAATGAGCAGTTCTTC.

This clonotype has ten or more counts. The CDR3 region has the DNA TGTGCCAGCAGCGGGGACAGCCTGGGGGCTTTCTTT. Its translation: CASSGDSLGAFF. The chain combines TRBV7-8 with TRBJ1-1; 7 bases are a match to TRBD1. Per the germline V gene, CDR1 is SGHVS and CDR2 is FQNEAQ. Trimming at V came to 5 bases and at J to 11 bases, leaving 8 bases not matched to a gene. The CDR3 spans 12 residues.

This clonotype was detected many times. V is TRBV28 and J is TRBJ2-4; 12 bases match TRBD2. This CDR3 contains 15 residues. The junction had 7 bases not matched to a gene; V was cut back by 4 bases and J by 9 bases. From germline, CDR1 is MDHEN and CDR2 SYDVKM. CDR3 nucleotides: TGTGCCAGCAGTTCCCCTAGCGGGAGGGGGAGCATTCAGTACTTC. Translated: CASSSPSGRGSIQYF. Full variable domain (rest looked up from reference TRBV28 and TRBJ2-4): DVKVTQSSRYLVKRTGEKVFLECVQDMDHENMFWYRQDPGLGLRLIYFSYDVKMKEKGDIPEGYSVSREKKERFSLILESASTNQTSMYLCASSSPSGRGSIQYFGAGTRLSVL.

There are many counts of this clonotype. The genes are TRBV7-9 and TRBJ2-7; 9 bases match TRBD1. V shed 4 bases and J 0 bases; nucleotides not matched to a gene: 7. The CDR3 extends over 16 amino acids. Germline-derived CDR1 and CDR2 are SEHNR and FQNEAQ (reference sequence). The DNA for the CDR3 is TGTGCCAGCAGCTCGGAGCCGGGACAGGGCTCCTACGAGCAGTACTTC. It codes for CASSSEPGQGSYEQYF.

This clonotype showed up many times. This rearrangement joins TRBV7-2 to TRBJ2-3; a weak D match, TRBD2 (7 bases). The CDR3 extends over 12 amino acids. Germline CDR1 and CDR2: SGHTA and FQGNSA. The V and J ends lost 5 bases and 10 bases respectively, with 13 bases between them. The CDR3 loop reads CASSPRGGAQYF. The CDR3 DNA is TGTGCCAGCAGCCCTAGGGGGGGTGCGCAGTATTTT.

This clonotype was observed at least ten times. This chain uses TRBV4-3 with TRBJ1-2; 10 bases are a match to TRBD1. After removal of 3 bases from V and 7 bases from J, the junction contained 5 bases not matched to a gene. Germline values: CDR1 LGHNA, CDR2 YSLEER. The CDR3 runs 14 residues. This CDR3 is CASSHTGTGVGYTF. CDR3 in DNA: TGCGCCAGCAGCCACACCGGGACAGGGGTTGGCTACACCTTC.

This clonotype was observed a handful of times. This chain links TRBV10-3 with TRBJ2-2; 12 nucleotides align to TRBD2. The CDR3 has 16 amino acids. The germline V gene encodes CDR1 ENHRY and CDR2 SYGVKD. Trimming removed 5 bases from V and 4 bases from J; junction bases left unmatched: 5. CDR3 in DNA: TGTGCCATCAGTTCACAGACTAGCGGGGGCACCGGGGAGCTGTTTTTT. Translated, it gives CAISSQTSGGTGELFF.

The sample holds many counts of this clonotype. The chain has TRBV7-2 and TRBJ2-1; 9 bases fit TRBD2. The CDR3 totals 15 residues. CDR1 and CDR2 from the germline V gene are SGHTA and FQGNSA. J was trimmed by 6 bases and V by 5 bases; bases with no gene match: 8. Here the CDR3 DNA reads TGTGCCAGCAGCCGGGGACTAGCTACCCTCAATGAGCAGTTCTTC. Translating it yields CASSRGLATLNEQFF.

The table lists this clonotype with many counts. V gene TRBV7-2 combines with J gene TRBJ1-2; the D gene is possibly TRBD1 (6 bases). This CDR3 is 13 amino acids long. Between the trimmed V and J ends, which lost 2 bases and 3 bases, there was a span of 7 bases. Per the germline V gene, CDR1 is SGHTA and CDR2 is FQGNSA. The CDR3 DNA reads TGTGCCAGCAGCTTAAGGGGGGACTATGGCTACACCTTC. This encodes CASSLRGDYGYTF.

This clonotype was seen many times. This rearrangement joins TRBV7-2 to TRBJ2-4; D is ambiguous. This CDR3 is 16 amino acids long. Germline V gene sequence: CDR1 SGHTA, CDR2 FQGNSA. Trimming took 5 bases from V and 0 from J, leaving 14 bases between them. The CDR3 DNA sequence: TGTGCCAGCAGCCCCGGGCAAAACTTAGCCAAAAACATTCAGTACTTC. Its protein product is CASSPGQNLAKNIQYF.

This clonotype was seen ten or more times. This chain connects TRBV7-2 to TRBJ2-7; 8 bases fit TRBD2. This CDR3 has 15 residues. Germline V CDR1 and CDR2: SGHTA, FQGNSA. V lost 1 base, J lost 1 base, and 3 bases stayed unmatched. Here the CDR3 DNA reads TGTGCCAGCAGCTTAGTTCGGGGGGGGTCCTACGAGCAGTACTTC. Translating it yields CASSLVRGGSYEQYF.

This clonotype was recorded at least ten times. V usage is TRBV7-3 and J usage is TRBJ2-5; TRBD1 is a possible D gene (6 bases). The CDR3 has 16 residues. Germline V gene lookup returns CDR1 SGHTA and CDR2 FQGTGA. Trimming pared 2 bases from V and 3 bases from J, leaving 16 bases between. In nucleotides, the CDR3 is TGTGCCAGCAGCTTAGGAGTGACAGGCGTTGAAGAGACCCAGTACTTC. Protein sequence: CASSLGVTGVEETQYF.

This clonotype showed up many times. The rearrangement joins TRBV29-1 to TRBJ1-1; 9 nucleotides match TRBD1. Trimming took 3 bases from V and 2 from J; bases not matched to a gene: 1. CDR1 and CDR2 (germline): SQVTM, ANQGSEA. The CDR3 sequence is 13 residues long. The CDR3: CSVEGQGNTEAFF. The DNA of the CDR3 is TGCAGCGTTGAGGGACAGGGCAACACTGAAGCTTTCTTT.

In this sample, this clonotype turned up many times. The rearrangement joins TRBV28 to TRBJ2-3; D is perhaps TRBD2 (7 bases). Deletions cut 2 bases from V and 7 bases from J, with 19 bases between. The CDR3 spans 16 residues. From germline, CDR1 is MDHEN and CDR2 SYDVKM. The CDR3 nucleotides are TGTGCCAGCAGTTTAAGGGGGGGGATGACAGTGAATACGCAGTATTTT. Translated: CASSLRGGMTVNTQYF.

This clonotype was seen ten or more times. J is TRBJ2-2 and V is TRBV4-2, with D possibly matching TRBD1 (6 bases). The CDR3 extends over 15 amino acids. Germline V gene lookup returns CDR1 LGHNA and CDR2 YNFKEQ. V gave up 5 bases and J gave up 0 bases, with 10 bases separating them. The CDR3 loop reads CASSLGHPNTGELFF. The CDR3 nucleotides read TGTGCCAGCAGCTTGGGACATCCGAACACCGGGGAGCTGTTTTTT.

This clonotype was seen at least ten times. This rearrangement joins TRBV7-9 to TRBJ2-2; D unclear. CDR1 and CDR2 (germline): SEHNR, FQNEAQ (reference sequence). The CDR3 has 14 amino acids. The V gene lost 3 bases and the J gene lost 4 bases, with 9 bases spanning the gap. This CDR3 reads CASSFSGSTGELFF. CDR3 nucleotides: TGTGCCAGCAGCTTTTCGGGCAGCACCGGGGAGCTGTTTTTT. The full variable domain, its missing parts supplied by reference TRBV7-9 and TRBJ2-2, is DTGVSQNPRHKITKRGQNVTFRCDPISEHNRLYWYRQTLGQGPEFLTYFQNEAQLEKSRLLSDRFSAERPKGSFSTLEIQRTEQGDSAMYLCASSFSGSTGELFFGEGSRLTVL.

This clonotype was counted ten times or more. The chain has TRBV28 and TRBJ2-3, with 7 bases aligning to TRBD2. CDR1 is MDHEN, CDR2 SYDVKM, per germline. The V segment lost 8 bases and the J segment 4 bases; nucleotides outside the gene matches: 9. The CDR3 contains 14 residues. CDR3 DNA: TGTGCCAGCCTTGGACTAGACGTCGCAGATACGCAGTATTTT. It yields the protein CASLGLDVADTQYF.

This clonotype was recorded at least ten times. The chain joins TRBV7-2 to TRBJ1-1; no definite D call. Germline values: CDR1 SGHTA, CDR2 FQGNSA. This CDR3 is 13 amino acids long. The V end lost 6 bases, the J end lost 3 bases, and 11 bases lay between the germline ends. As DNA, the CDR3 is TGTGCCAGCAGACATGACTTTTACACTGAAGCTTTCTTT. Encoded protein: CASRHDFYTEAFF.

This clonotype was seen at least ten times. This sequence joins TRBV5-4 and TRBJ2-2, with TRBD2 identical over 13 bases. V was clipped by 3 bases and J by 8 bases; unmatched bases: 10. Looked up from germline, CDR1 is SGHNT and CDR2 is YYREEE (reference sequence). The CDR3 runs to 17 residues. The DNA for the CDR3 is TGTGCCAGCAGCTCCTACACTAGCGGGAGGGCCGGAGGGGAGCTGTTTTTT. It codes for CASSSYTSGRAGGELFF. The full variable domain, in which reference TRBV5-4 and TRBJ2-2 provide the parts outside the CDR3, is ETGVTQSPTHLIKTRGQQVTLRCSSQSGHNTVSWYQQALGQGPQFIFQYYREEENGRGNFPPRFSGLQFPNYSSELNVNALELDDSALYLCASSSYTSGRAGGELFFGEGSRLTVL.

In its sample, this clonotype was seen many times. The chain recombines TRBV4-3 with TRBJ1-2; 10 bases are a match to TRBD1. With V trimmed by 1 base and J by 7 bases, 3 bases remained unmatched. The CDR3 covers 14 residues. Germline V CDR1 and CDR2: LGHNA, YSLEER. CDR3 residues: CASSQGGTGVGYTF. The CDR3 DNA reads TGCGCCAGCAGCCAAGGCGGGACAGGGGTTGGCTACACCTTC.

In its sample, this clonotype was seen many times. The CDR3 region is CASSSRDNSPLHF. DNA of the CDR3: TGTGCCAGCAGTTCAAGGGATAATTCACCCCTCCACTTT. V is TRBV12-3 or TRBV12-4 and J is TRBJ1-6; D call uncertain. The CDR3 runs 13 residues. The V and J ends lost 4 bases and 5 bases respectively, with 6 bases between them.

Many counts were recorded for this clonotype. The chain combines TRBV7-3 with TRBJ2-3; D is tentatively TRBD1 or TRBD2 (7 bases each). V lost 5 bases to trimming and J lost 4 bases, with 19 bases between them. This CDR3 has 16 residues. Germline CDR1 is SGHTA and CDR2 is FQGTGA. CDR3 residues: CASSPPGGQGADTQYF. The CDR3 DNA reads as TGTGCCAGCAGCCCTCCCGGGGGGCAGGGGGCAGATACGCAGTATTTT.

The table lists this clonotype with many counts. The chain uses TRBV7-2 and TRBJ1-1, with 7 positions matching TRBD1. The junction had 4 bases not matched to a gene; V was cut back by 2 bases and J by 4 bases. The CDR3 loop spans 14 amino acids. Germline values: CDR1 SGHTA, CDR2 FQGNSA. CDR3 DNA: TGTGCCAGCAGCTTACAGGGGGTGGGCACTGAAGCTTTCTTT. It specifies CASSLQGVGTEAFF.

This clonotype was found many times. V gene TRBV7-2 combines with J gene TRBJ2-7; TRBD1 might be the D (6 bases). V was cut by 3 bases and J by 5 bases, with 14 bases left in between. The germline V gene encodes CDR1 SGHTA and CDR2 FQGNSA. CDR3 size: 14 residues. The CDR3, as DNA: TGTGCCAGCAGCTTTCAGGGGAGTAAGAACGAGCAGTACTTC. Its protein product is CASSFQGSKNEQYF.

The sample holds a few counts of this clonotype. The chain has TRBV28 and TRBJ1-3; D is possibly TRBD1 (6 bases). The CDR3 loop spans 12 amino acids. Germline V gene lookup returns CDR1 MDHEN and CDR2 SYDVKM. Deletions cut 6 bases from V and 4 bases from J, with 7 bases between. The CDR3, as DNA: TGTGCCAGCAGGGGGGCCGGAAACACCATATATTTT. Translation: CASRGAGNTIYF.